Given below is one T cell receptor (beta chain) in context. No antigen is known for it. These data belong to a study of shared clonotypes between healthy human individuals. General study points: Only a few donors were included, so the genetic and exposure-history diversity represented was limited.

Each subset's genomic DNA was shared equally among a number of immunoSEQ plates. TCRdb keeps only in-frame clones here, not all; method: immunoSEQ multiplex PCR. The sample has about 1.4 million clones, approximately 96% seen once. There were no recent acute infections or vaccinations among the donors, who were healthy HIV-negative adults. Sequencing was done on a sample of naive CD4+ T cells sorted from blood. The subset here: CD45RA+ positively selected. The origin of this receptor is a man between 25 and 39 years old in good health.

The CDR3 sequence is CASSRVVPEAFF. CDR3 DNA sequence: TGTGCCAGCAGCAGGGTTGTCCCTGAAGCTTTCTTT. The chain has TRBV7-9 and TRBJ1-1, with D unresolved. V was trimmed by 5 bases and J by 6 bases, leaving 10 bases between them. This CDR3 region has 12 residues. Germline V gene lookup returns CDR1 SEHNR and CDR2 FQNEAQ (reference sequence). Variable domain in full (rest from reference TRBV7-9 and TRBJ1-1): DTGVSQNPRHKITKRGQNVTFRCDPISEHNRLYWYRQTLGQGPEFLTYFQNEAQLEKSRLLSDRFSAERPKGSFSTLEIQRTEQGDSAMYLCASSRVVPEAFFGQGTRLTVV.